The rows below give T cell receptor beta chains drawn from one sample of a study of T cell responses to AZD1222 COVID-19 vaccine. Sequencing used immunoSEQ multiplex PCR; TCRdb keeps in-frame clones, though not all of them. The sample gives 100,000 or so clones, 88% of which show up once; around 8.4% is in the top ten. The sample here was peripheral blood, taken on day 0 of AZD1222 vaccination. Source of these receptors: an adult in good health. Each CDR3 is given with its conserved first and last residue. Fields, in order: J gene, V gene, D gene, clone size, CDR3 DNA, CDR3 protein. A D gene is named only where the DNA matches it firmly. Clone size is not always given. Where it is, it says once, few, many or a class for expanded clones.

TRBJ1-5,TRBV30,.,.,TGTGCCTGGAGTGTAAGCGAGGGTCAGCCCCAGCATTTT,CAWSVSEGQPQHF
TRBJ2-1,TRBV7-2,TRBD1,.,TGTGCCAGCAGTAGGGACAGGGGGAGTGGTGAGCAGTTCTTC,CASSRDRGSGEQFF
TRBJ2-3,TRBV6-5,.,once,TGTGCCAGCAGTTCCCCAGATACGCAGTATTTT,CASSSPDTQYF
TRBJ2-3,TRBV14,.,few,TGTGCCAGCAGCCAAGAGGGGGGCGGGACAGATACGCAGTATTTT,CASSQEGGGTDTQYF
TRBJ1-5,TRBV6-1,TRBD1,.,TGTGCCAGCAGTGGAGACAGGGAGAGAAGGAATCAGCCCCAGCATTTT,CASSGDRERRNQPQHF
TRBJ2-7,TRBV27,TRBD1,few,TGTGCCAGCAGTCCGGGACAGGGTCGAAGCTCCTACGAGCAGTACTTC,CASSPGQGRSSYEQYF
TRBJ2-1,TRBV4-3,TRBD2,.,TGCGCCAGCAGCCAAGGTTCCACTAGCGGGAGGGATGAGCAGTTCTTC,CASSQGSTSGRDEQFF
TRBJ2-7,TRBV7-2,.,.,TGTGCCAGCAGCTTAGCGGACCACTCCTACGAGCAGTACTTC,CASSLADHSYEQYF
TRBJ1-5,TRBV29-1,.,.,TGCAGCGCCGGGGCCAGGGATCAGCCCCAGCATTTT,CSAGARDQPQHF
TRBJ2-2,TRBV5-1,TRBD1,.,TGCGCCAGCTCGGGACAGGAGCCCACCGGGGAGCTGTTTTTT,CASSGQEPTGELFF
TRBJ1-2,TRBV27,.,few,TGTGCCAGCAGTTTAGAGGGGTTGGAAGGCTACACCTTC,CASSLEGLEGYTF
TRBJ1-1,TRBV9,.,few,TGTGCCAGCAGCGCCACAGGGTGGACTGAAGCTTTCTTT,CASSATGWTEAFF
TRBJ2-1,TRBV30,TRBD2,.,TGTGCCTGGAGTGTTAGGACTAGCGGGAATTCCTACAATGAGCAGTTCTTC,CAWSVRTSGNSYNEQFF
TRBJ2-5,TRBV28,TRBD1,.,TGTGCCAGCAGTTTAGAAGGGACAGGGGGCAGCGGGACCCAGTACTTC,CASSLEGTGGSGTQYF
TRBJ2-7,TRBV7-9,.,.,TGTGCCAGCAGCTCGCTGGATTTCGAGCAGTACTTC,CASSSLDFEQYF
TRBJ2-7,TRBV9,TRBD1,.,TGTGCCAGCAGCGTAGGGGGACAGGGGCTCGAGCAGTACTTC,CASSVGGQGLEQYF
TRBJ1-1,TRBV4-2,.,.,TGTGCCAGCAGCCAAGAGCGGGGTAACACTGAAGCTTTCTTT,CASSQERGNTEAFF
TRBJ1-5,TRBV9,.,.,TGTGCCAGCAGCGTAGGACAGTATAGCAATCAGCCCCAGCATTTT,CASSVGQYSNQPQHF
TRBJ2-3,TRBV5-1,.,once,TGCGCCAGCAGGTCTCGCGGGGCTAGCACAGATACGCAGTATTTT,CASRSRGASTDTQYF
TRBJ1-1,TRBV6-5,.,.,TGTGCCACCCTCTCGGTCGGCGCTGAAGCTTTCTTT,CATLSVGAEAFF
TRBJ2-2,TRBV24-1,TRBD1,.,TGTGCCACCAGTGATTTTTCAGGACAGGGTCGAGAGGAGCTGTTTTTT,CATSDFSGQGREELFF
TRBJ1-3,TRBV27,.,.,TGTGCCAGCAGTTTAGCGGGCCATGGAAACACCATATATTTT,CASSLAGHGNTIYF
TRBJ2-1,TRBV27,TRBD2,.,TGTGCCAGCAGTTCCCTCCGTGCTAGCGGGTACAATGAGCAGTTCTTC,CASSSLRASGYNEQFF
TRBJ1-1,TRBV2,.,.,TGTGCCAGCAGGGGCCCTCCGGGAACTGAAGCTTTCTTT,CASRGPPGTEAFF
TRBJ1-6,TRBV5-1,.,.,TGCGCCAGCACTGTCGGCCCATTCTATAATTCACCCCTCCACTTT,CASTVGPFYNSPLHF
TRBJ2-7,TRBV10-1,.,.,TGCGCCAGCAGTGGTGGCTACGAGCAGTACTTC,CASSGGYEQYF
TRBJ2-3,TRBV28,.,.,TGTGCCAGCAGGGGGGTAAGCACAGATACGCAGTATTTT,CASRGVSTDTQYF
TRBJ2-7,TRBV4-2,TRBD1,once,TGTGCCAGCAGCCAAGACAGGGACAGTAACTACGAGCAGTACTTC,CASSQDRDSNYEQYF
TRBJ1-2,TRBV28,.,.,TGTGCCAGCAGGACTGACTTAGGGGGAGACTATGGCTACACCTTC,CASRTDLGGDYGYTF
TRBJ2-7,TRBV27,.,.,TGTGCCAGCAGTTTTGGACCGACAGCCTACGAGCAGTACTTC,CASSFGPTAYEQYF
TRBJ2-7,TRBV7-6,TRBD1,.,TGTGCCAGCAGCTTAGGACAGGGGGCGGTAGAGCAGTACTTC,CASSLGQGAVEQYF
TRBJ2-1,TRBV28,.,.,TGTGCCAGCAGCGTACTAGCTTCCAATGAGCAGTTCTTC,CASSVLASNEQFF
TRBJ1-6,TRBV3-1/TRBV3-2,.,.,TGTGCCAGCAGCCAAGATTCTTCCGGTATTTCACCCCTCCACTTT,CASSQDSSGISPLHF
TRBJ1-5,TRBV27,.,.,TGTGCCAGCAGTAATACCTACACTAATAGCAATCAGCCCCAGCATTTT,CASSNTYTNSNQPQHF
TRBJ2-7,TRBV7-9,.,.,TGTGCCAGCAGCAAAGATCACTACGAGCAGTACTTC,CASSKDHYEQYF
TRBJ1-4,TRBV6-5,TRBD1,once,TGTGCCAGCTCAGGGGGACAGAATGAAAAACTGTTTTTT,CASSGGQNEKLFF
TRBJ2-7,TRBV7-2,TRBD2,few,TGTGCCAGCAGCGGAGAGGGCGGGAGAGGCCTCGAGCAGTACTTC,CASSGEGGRGLEQYF
TRBJ1-1,TRBV7-3,.,.,TGTGCCAGCAGCAAATTCTCGGGGACTGAAGCTTTCTTT,CASSKFSGTEAFF
TRBJ1-1,TRBV19,.,.,TGTGCCAGTAGTTTTCGGAACGGGGATACTGAAGCTTTCTTT,CASSFRNGDTEAFF
TRBJ1-4,TRBV7-2,.,.,TGTGCCAGCAGCTTTGGGCTTACAACTAATGAAAAACTGTTTTTT,CASSFGLTTNEKLFF
TRBJ2-3,TRBV6-5,.,.,TGTGCCAGCAGTTCCGGGTGGGGGACGGTTTCAGATACGCAGTATTTT,CASSSGWGTVSDTQYF
TRBJ2-1,TRBV11-2,.,few,TGTGCCAGCGGCCGGAGACTATACAATGAGCAGTTCTTC,CASGRRLYNEQFF
TRBJ2-2,TRBV19,.,.,TGTGCCAGTAGGGCGGGCGTAAACACCGGGGAGCTGTTTTTT,CASRAGVNTGELFF
TRBJ1-1,TRBV19,.,.,TGTGCCAGTAGTGAACAGGGAGGAGGTCAGGGCACTGAAGCTTTCTTT,CASSEQGGGQGTEAFF
TRBJ2-1,TRBV6-2/TRBV6-3,.,once,TGTGCCAGCAGTACTAGGACGACTTTCGAACATGAGCAGTTCTTC,CASSTRTTFEHEQFF
TRBJ1-6,TRBV5-4,TRBD1,.,TGTGCCAGCAGCTTCCCCGGAGACAGGGGAGGGAGTTCACCCCTCCACTTT,CASSFPGDRGGSSPLHF
TRBJ1-4,TRBV19,.,.,TGTGCCAGTAGTAAGGCCCATCCGGGTGAAAAACTGTTTTTT,CASSKAHPGEKLFF
TRBJ2-2,TRBV7-3,TRBD2,once,TGTGCCACTAAGATGCAAGCGGGAGTCGCGAACACCGGGGAGCTGTTTTTT,CATKMQAGVANTGELFF
TRBJ1-2,TRBV6-1,.,.,TGTGCCAGCAGTGAATCAGGGGTTGGTCTAGACTATGGCTACACCTTC,CASSESGVGLDYGYTF
TRBJ2-1,TRBV4-3,.,.,TGCGCCAGCAGCCAAGGTATTCCGAATGGTGAGCAGTTCTTC,CASSQGIPNGEQFF
TRBJ1-5,TRBV5-5,.,.,TGTGCCAGCAGCTTGCTCCCTTATAATCAGCCCCAGCATTTT,CASSLLPYNQPQHF
TRBJ2-2,TRBV5-1,TRBD2,.,TGCGCCAGCAGCTTGGCCGGAGTTAGCGGGAGGTTCGGGGAGCTGTTTTTT,CASSLAGVSGRFGELFF
TRBJ2-5,TRBV18,TRBD2,.,TGTGCCAGCTCACCACGGAATGGGGGAGGGGAGACCCAGTACTTC,CASSPRNGGGETQYF
TRBJ1-6,TRBV27,.,.,TGTGCCAGCAGTTTATCAGCAGGAACTCCCAATTCACCCCTCCACTTT,CASSLSAGTPNSPLHF
TRBJ2-2,TRBV28,.,.,TGTGCCAGCAGTTCCACAGGATCCACGAACACCGGGGAGCTGTTTTTT,CASSSTGSTNTGELFF
TRBJ1-1,TRBV27,.,.,TGTGCCAGCAGTCAACAGAAGATGAACACTGAAGCTTTCTTT,CASSQQKMNTEAFF
TRBJ2-7,TRBV11-2,.,.,TGTGCCAGCAGCTTTCACGAGCAGTACTTC,CASSFHEQYF
TRBJ1-4,TRBV7-9,.,.,TGTGCCAGCGGCAGCGAAAAACTGTTTTTT,CASGSEKLFF
TRBJ2-2,TRBV13,.,.,TGTGCCAGCAGCTTAACGACGGGGACCGGGGAGCTGTTTTTT,CASSLTTGTGELFF
TRBJ2-1,TRBV19,TRBD2,.,TGTGCCAGTAGTACTGGGATACTACTAGCGGTCTACAATGAGCAGTTCTTC,CASSTGILLAVYNEQFF